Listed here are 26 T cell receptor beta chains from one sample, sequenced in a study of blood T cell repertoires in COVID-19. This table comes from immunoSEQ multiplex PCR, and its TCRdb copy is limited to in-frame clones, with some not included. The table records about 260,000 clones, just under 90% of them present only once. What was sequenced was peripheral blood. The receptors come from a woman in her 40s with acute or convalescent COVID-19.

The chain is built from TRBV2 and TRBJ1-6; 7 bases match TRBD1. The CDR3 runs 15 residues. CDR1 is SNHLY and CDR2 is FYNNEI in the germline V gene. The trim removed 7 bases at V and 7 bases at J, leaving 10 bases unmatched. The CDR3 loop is CASIPSDRVNSPLHF. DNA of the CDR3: TGTGCCAGCATCCCTTCTGACAGGGTCAATTCACCCCTCCACTTT.

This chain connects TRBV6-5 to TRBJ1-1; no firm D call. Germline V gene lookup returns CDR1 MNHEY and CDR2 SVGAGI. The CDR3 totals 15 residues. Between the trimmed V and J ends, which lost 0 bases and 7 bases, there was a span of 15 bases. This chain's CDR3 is CASSYSIAEKREAFF. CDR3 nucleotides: TGTGCCAGCAGTTACTCGATAGCAGAGAAGCGTGAAGCTTTCTTT.

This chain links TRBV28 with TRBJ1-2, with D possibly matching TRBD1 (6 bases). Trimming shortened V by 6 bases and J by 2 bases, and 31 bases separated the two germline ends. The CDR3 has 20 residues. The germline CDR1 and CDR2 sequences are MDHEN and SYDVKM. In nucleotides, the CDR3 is TGTGCCAGCAGCTACCTCTCAACCGGCAGGGGTCCAGGGCTAAACTATGGCTACACCTTC. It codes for CASSYLSTGRGPGLNYGYTF.

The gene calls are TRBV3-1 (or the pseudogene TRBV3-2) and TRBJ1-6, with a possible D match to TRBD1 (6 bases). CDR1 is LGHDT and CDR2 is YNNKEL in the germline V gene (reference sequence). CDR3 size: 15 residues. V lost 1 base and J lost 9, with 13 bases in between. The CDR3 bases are TGTGCCAGCAGCCAAGTATTAACAGGGTTTTCACCCCTCCACTTT. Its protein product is CASSQVLTGFSPLHF.

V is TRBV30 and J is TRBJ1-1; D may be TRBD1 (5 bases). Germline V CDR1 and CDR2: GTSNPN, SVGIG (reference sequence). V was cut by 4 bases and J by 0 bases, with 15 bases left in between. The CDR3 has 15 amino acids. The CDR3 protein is CAWIGGGFLNTEAFF. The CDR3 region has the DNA TGTGCCTGGATCGGGGGGGGATTCCTGAACACTGAAGCTTTCTTT.

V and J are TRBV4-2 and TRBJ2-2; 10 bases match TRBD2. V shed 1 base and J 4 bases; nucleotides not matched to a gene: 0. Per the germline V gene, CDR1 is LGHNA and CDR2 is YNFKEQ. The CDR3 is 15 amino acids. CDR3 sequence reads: CASSQGLAGTGELFF. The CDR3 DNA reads TGTGCCAGCAGCCAAGGACTAGCGGGCACCGGGGAGCTGTTTTTT.

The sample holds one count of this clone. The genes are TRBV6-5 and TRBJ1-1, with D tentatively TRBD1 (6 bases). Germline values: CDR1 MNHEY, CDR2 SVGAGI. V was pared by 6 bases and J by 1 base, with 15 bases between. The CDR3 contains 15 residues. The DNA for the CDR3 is TGTGCCAGCAGCCCGACGGGACATTCGAACACTGAAGCTTTCTTT. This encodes CASSPTGHSNTEAFF.

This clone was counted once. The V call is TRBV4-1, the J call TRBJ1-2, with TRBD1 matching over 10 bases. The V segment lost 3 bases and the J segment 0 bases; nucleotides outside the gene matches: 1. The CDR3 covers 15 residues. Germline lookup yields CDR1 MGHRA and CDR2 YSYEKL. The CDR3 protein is CASSQDRGANYGYTF. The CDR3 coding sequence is TGCGCCAGCAGCCAGGACAGGGGGGCTAACTATGGCTACACCTTC.

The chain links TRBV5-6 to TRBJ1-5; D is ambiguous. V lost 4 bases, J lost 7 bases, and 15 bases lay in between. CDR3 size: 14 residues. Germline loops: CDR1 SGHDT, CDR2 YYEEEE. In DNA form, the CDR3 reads TGTGCCAGCAGCCTAGATAGAGTTGGCCAGCCCCAGCATTTT. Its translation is CASSLDRVGQPQHF.

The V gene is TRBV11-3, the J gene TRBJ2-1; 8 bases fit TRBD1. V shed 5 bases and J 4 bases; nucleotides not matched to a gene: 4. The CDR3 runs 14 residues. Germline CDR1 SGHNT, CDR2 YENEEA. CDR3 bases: TGTGCCAGCAGCCCGGGGACAGGATACAATGAGCAGTTCTTC. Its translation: CASSPGTGYNEQFF.

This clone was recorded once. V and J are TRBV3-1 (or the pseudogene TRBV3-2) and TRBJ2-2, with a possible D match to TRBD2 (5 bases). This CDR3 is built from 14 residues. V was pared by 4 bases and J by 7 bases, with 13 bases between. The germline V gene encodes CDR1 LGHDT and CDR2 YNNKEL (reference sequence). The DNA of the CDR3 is TGTGCCAGCAGCCCGCACGGTGCGGGCGGGGAGCTGTTTTTT. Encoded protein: CASSPHGAGGELFF.

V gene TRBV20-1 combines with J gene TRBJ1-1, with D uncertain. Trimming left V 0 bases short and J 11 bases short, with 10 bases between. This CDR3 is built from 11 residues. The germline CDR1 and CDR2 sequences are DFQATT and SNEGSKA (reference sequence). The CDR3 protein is CSARDAQRAFF. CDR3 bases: TGCAGTGCTAGAGACGCACAGCGGGCTTTCTTT.

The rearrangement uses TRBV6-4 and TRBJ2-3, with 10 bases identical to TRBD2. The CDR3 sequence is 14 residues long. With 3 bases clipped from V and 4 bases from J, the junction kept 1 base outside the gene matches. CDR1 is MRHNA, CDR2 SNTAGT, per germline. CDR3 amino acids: CASSELAGSDTQYF. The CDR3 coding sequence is TGTGCCAGCAGTGAACTAGCGGGGTCAGATACGCAGTATTTT.

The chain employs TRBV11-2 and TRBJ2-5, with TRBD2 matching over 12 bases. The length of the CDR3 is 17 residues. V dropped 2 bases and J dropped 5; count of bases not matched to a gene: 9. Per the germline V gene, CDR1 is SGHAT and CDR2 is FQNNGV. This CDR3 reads CASSLRTSGVQGETQYF. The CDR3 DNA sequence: TGTGCCAGCAGCTTAAGGACTAGCGGGGTCCAAGGGGAGACCCAGTACTTC.

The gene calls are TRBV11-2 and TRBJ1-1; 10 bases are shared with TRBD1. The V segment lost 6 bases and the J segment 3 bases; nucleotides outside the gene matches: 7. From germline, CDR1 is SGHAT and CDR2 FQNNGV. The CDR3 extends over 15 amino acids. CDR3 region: CASRRTGGGDTEAFF. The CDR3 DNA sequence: TGTGCCAGCAGGCGGACAGGGGGAGGGGACACTGAAGCTTTCTTT.

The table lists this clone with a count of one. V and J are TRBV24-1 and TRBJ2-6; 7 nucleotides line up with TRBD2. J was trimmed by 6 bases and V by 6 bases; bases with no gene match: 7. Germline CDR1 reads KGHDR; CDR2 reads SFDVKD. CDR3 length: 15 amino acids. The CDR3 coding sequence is TGTGCCACCAGTCCTGGGGGGGGATCGGCCAACGTCCTGACTTTC. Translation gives CATSPGGGSANVLTF.

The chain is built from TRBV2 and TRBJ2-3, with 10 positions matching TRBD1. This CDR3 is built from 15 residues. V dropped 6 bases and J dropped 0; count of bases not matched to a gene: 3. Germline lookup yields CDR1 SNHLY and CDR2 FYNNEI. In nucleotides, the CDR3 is TGTGCCAGCAGGCGACAGGGGGCGAGCACAGATACGCAGTATTTT. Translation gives CASRRQGASTDTQYF.

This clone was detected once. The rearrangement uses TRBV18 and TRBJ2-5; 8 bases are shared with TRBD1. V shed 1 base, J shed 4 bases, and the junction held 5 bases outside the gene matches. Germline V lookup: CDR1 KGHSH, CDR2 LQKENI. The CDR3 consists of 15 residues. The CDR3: CASSPRDRKRETQYF. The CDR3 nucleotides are TGTGCCAGCTCACCACGGGACAGGAAGAGAGAGACCCAGTACTTC.

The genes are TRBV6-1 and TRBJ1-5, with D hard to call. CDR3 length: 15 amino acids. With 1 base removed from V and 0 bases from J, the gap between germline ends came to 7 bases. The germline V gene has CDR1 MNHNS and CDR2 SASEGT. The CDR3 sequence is CASSEDGVSNQPQHF. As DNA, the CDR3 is TGTGCCAGCAGTGAAGACGGAGTTAGCAATCAGCCCCAGCATTTT.

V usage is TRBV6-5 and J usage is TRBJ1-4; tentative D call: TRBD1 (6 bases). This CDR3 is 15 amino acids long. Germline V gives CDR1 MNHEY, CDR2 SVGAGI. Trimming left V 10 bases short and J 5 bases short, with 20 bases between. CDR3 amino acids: CATTDRPNSNEKLFF. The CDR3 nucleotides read TGTGCCACCACAGACAGGCCCAACTCGAATGAAAAACTGTTTTTT.

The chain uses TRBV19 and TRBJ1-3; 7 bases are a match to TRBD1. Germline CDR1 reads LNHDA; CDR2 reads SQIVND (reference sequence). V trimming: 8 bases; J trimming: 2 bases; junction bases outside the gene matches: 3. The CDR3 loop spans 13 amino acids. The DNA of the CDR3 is TGTGCCAGTTCCGGGACAGCTGGAAACACCATATATTTT. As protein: CASSGTAGNTIYF.

The CDR3 DNA follows: TGTGCCTGGAGTAAAATGGGTCGGGCACCCCTCCACTTT. Translated: CAWSKMGRAPLHF. The gene calls are TRBV30 and TRBJ1-6; D gene unclear. Germline CDR1 reads GTSNPN; CDR2 reads SVGIG (reference sequence). V shed 2 bases and J shed 11 bases, with 13 bases lying between them. The CDR3 is 13 residues long.

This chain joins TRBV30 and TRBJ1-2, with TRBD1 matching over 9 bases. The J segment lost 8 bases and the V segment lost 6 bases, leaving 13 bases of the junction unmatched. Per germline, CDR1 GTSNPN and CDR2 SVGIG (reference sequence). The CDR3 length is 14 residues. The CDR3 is CACKLRDRVVGYTF. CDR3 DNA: TGTGCCTGCAAGCTCCGGGACAGGGTTGTGGGCTACACCTTC.

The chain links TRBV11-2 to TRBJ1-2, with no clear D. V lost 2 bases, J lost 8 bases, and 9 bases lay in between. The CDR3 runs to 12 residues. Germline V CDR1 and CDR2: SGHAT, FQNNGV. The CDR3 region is CASSLSRIGYTF. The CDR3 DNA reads TGTGCCAGCAGCTTATCGAGAATAGGCTACACCTTC.

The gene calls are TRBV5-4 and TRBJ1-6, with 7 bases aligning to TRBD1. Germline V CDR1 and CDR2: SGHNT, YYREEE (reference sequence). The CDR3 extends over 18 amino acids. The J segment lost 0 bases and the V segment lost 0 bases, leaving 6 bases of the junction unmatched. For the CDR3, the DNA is TGTGCCAGCAGCTTGGGGACAGGCTTTCGCTCCTATAATTCACCCCTCCACTTT. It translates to CASSLGTGFRSYNSPLHF.

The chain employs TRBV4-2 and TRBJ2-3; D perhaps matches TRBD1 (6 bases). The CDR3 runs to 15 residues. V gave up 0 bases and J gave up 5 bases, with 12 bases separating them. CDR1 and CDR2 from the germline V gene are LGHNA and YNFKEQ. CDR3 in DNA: TGTGCCAGCAGCCAAGACCAGGGGTATGGAGATACGCAGTATTTT. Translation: CASSQDQGYGDTQYF.